Shown below are 27 T cell receptor beta chains from a single sample sequenced in a study of blood T cell repertoires in COVID-19. Assay used: immunoSEQ multiplex PCR; TCRdb lists only in-frame clones, some missing. This sample has approximately 110,000 clones; 69% occur once, and the top ten carry less than 6.5%. Input material: peripheral blood. Receptors were obtained from a man older than 75 with acute or convalescent COVID-19.

The chain is built from TRBV7-6 and TRBJ1-2; 8 bases are a match to TRBD1. From germline, CDR1 is SGHVS and CDR2 FNYEAQ. Germline trimming cut 5 bases from V and 7 bases from J; bases unmatched to any gene: 6. The CDR3 covers 13 residues. CDR3 DNA: TGTGCCAGCAGCCACGGACAGGGTCGTGGCTACACCTTC. Translating it yields CASSHGQGRGYTF.

Note on this clone: Just one base apart from a much larger clone, this may be a read error. Other DNA sequences of this sample code for an identical CDR3. The chain has TRBV7-2 and TRBJ1-2; TRBD1 matches 7 bases. In germline, CDR1 is SGHTA, CDR2 FQGNSA. This CDR3 has 13 amino acids. The ends lost 5 bases at V and 2 bases at J; junction bases unmatched: 2. In nucleotides, the CDR3 is TGTGCCAGCAGCCCGACAGGGAACTATGGCTACACCTTC. It codes for CASSPTGNYGYTF.

The genes are TRBV19 and TRBJ2-7, with TRBD1 matching over 11 bases. Trimming removed 3 bases from V and 5 bases from J; junction bases left unmatched: 6. The CDR3 spans 15 residues. Germline V lookup: CDR1 LNHDA, CDR2 SQIVND (reference sequence). As DNA, the CDR3 is TGTGCCAGTAGTATCACCGGGACAGGGGGTAACGAGCAGTACTTC. Translation gives CASSITGTGGNEQYF.

The chain joins TRBV27 to TRBJ2-1; 11 positions agree with TRBD2. Germline CDR1 is MNHEY and CDR2 is SMNVEV (reference sequence). This CDR3 has 16 amino acids. Trimming cost V 2 bases and J 5 bases; bases outside gene matches: 5. Here the CDR3 DNA reads TGTGCCAGCAGTTTACCCGGGACTAGCGGCAACAATGAGCAGTTCTTC. Residues: CASSLPGTSGNNEQFF.

This chain uses TRBV18 with TRBJ2-5; 9 bases map to TRBD1. The CDR3 runs 14 residues. With 3 bases clipped from V and 4 bases from J, the junction kept 3 bases outside the gene matches. Germline lookup yields CDR1 KGHSH and CDR2 LQKENI. The CDR3 spells CASSPRGQGETQYF. Written as DNA, the CDR3 is TGTGCCAGCTCACCCAGGGGACAGGGAGAGACCCAGTACTTC.

The rearrangement uses TRBV7-8 and TRBJ2-7; D gene ambiguous. Germline CDR1 reads SGHVS; CDR2 reads FQNEAQ. The germline V and J ends were trimmed by 5 bases and 7 bases, with 30 bases remaining between them. This CDR3 is 18 amino acids long. CDR3 sequence (DNA): TGTGCCAGCAGCCGAGAAAGCCCTGGAACCACGACCAAGAGGGAGCAGTACTTC. This codes for CASSRESPGTTTKREQYF.

The J gene is TRBJ2-1, the V gene TRBV19; 8 nucleotides agree with TRBD2. The CDR3 is 16 residues long. Germline V lookup: CDR1 LNHDA, CDR2 SQIVND (reference sequence). After removal of 3 bases from V and 4 bases from J, the junction contained 8 bases not matched to a gene. In DNA form, the CDR3 reads TGTGCCAGTAGTATGGGAAGCGGGAGATTGTACAATGAGCAGTTCTTC. This sequence encodes CASSMGSGRLYNEQFF.

This clone was found many times. V usage is TRBV4-3 and J usage is TRBJ2-3, with a weak D call TRBD2 (6 bases). V gave up 1 base and J gave up 3 bases, with 11 bases separating them. Looked up from germline, CDR1 is LGHNA and CDR2 is YSLEER. There are 15 residues in the CDR3. CDR3 nucleotides: TGCGCCAGCAGCCAAGGACGGGAGAGAACAGATACGCAGTATTTT. It translates to CASSQGRERTDTQYF.

The V gene is TRBV28, the J gene TRBJ1-3, with D perhaps TRBD1 (6 bases). There are 15 residues in the CDR3. Between the trimmed V and J ends, which lost 8 bases and 4 bases, there was a span of 18 bases. Germline V gene sequence: CDR1 MDHEN, CDR2 SYDVKM. CDR3 DNA sequence: TGTGCCAGCTTCCCATCGGACAGTTCCGGAAACACCATATATTTT. It translates to CASFPSDSSGNTIYF.

In its sample, this clone was seen once. The V gene is TRBV5-6, the J gene TRBJ1-5; weak D call: TRBD1 (5 bases). The CDR3 is 15 amino acids. Germline CDR1 reads SGHDT; CDR2 reads YYEEEE. V was trimmed by 4 bases and J by 5 bases, leaving 16 bases between them. The DNA for the CDR3 is TGTGCCAGCAGCCGTCGGGACGGGAGGCATCAGCCCCAGCATTTT. Amino acid sequence: CASSRRDGRHQPQHF.

The V gene is TRBV30, the J gene TRBJ2-6; no reliable D call. Trimming left V 8 bases short and J 1 base short, with 12 bases between. Germline values: CDR1 GTSNPN, CDR2 SVGIG (reference sequence). The CDR3 is 14 residues long. This chain's CDR3 is CAGRRYSGANVLTF. The CDR3 coding sequence is TGTGCCGGGCGTCGGTATTCTGGGGCCAACGTCCTGACTTTC. Looking up the rest from reference TRBV30 and TRBJ2-6 gives the full variable domain: SQTIHQWPATLVQPVGSPLSLECTVEGTSNPNLYWYRQAAGRGLQLLFYSVGIGQISSEVPQNLSASRPQDRQFILSSKKLLLSDSGFYLCAGRRYSGANVLTFGAGSRLTVL.

The V and J genes are TRBV28 and TRBJ1-2; D is unresolved. The CDR3 is 13 residues long. Germline V gene data show CDR1 as MDHEN and CDR2 as SYDVKM. The V end lost 6 bases, the J end lost 4 bases, and 12 bases lay between the germline ends. The CDR3 nucleotides are TGTGCCAGCAGCTTCGGACTGCTCTATGGCTACACCTTC. Its protein product is CASSFGLLYGYTF.

The chain carries TRBV18 and TRBJ2-1, with D uncertain. CDR1 KGHSH and CDR2 LQKENI come from the germline V gene. V lost 2 bases, J lost 7 bases, and 9 bases lay in between. The CDR3 spans 13 residues. This CDR3 is CASSPSALNEQFF. The CDR3 bases are TGTGCCAGCTCACCAAGCGCGCTGAATGAGCAGTTCTTC.

The chain links TRBV27 to TRBJ1-2; D is perhaps TRBD1 (5 bases). In germline, CDR1 is MNHEY, CDR2 SMNVEV (reference sequence). This CDR3 comprises 14 residues. Trimming left V 10 bases short and J 0 bases short, with 15 bases between. The CDR3 bases are TGTGCCACCCTCAGCAGGGAAGCTAACTATGGCTACACCTTC. This codes for CATLSREANYGYTF.

This clone was recorded a few times. CDR3 in amino acids: CASSQERWSMQPQHF. The CDR3 DNA is TGCGCCAGCAGCCAAGAGAGGTGGTCTATGCAGCCCCAGCATTTT. The rearrangement links TRBV4-3 to TRBJ1-5, with D unresolved. Trimming pared 0 bases from V and 7 bases from J, leaving 13 bases between. Germline CDR1 LGHNA, CDR2 YSLEER. The CDR3 spans 15 residues.

The chain recombines TRBV5-1 with TRBJ2-1, with 12 nucleotides matching TRBD2. In germline, CDR1 is SGHRS, CDR2 YFSETQ. The ends lost 5 bases at V and 4 bases at J; junction bases unmatched: 4. The CDR3 consists of 15 residues. The CDR3 loop is CASSLAGGGYNEQFF. In DNA form, the CDR3 reads TGCGCCAGCAGTCTAGCGGGAGGGGGTTACAATGAGCAGTTCTTC.

Points on this clone: The junction does not match germline at one end; this may be a read error. The rearrangement joins TRBV2 to TRBJ2-7, with 12 nucleotides matching TRBD1. This CDR3 is 13 amino acids long. CDR1 is SNHLY and CDR2 is FYNNEI in the germline V gene. The CDR3 DNA follows: TGTGCCAGCAGAGAAGGGACAGGGGGCGGGTGGCACTTC. Its translation is CASREGTGGGWHF.

This sequence joins TRBV5-1 and TRBJ2-2; TRBD2 matches at 9 bases. This CDR3 spans 17 amino acids. V shed 0 bases, J shed 3 bases, and the junction held 6 bases outside the gene matches. The V gene's germline CDR1 is SGHRS and CDR2 YFSETQ. The CDR3 nucleotides read TGCGCCAGCAGCTTGGGATCTAGCGGGATTTACACCGGGGAGCTGTTTTTT. The encoded protein is CASSLGSSGIYTGELFF.

This sequence joins TRBV15 and TRBJ2-5; 8 bases fit TRBD2. This CDR3 has 15 amino acids. Germline values: CDR1 LNHNV, CDR2 YYDKDF (reference sequence). V lost 1 base and J lost 5; bases outside the gene matches: 6. The DNA of the CDR3 is TGTGCCACCAGCAGAGCTGGTAGCGGGATGGAGACCCAGTACTTC. As protein: CATSRAGSGMETQYF.

V and J are TRBV6-6 and TRBJ2-7; no firm D call. The CDR3 totals 12 residues. Trimming removed 7 bases from V and 6 bases from J, with 13 bases in between. Germline assignment: CDR1 MNHNY and CDR2 SVGAGI (reference sequence). CDR3 sequence reads: CASTQTTSEQYF. The CDR3 nucleotides are TGTGCCAGCACCCAAACCACGAGCGAGCAGTACTTC.

This clone was seen just once. The sample contains more than one DNA sequence encoding this CDR3. The chain uses TRBV20-1 and TRBJ2-1; 8 positions agree with TRBD2. The length of the CDR3 is 15 residues. Germline loops: CDR1 DFQATT, CDR2 SNEGSKA (reference sequence). Trimming removed 3 bases from V and 2 bases from J; junction bases left unmatched: 6. CDR3 amino acids: CSASGTSGTYNEQFF. In nucleotides, the CDR3 is TGCAGTGCTAGTGGAACTAGCGGCACCTACAATGAGCAGTTCTTC.

The genes are TRBV9 and TRBJ2-6; the match to TRBD1 covers 9 bases. CDR1 is SGDLS and CDR2 is YYNGEE in the germline V gene. J was trimmed by 4 bases and V by 6 bases; bases with no gene match: 14. This CDR3 contains 18 residues. CDR3 nucleotides: TGTGCCAGCACGCCGGGTCCGGGACAGGGAACCGGGGCCAACGTCCTGACTTTC. It encodes CASTPGPGQGTGANVLTF.

This clone was seen only a few times. The chain joins TRBV7-6 to TRBJ2-7, with 9 bases fitting TRBD2. The CDR3 has 17 amino acids. Germline values: CDR1 SGHVS, CDR2 FNYEAQ. V dropped 1 base and J dropped 5; count of bases not matched to a gene: 12. The CDR3, as DNA: TGTGCCAGCAGCTTAGAGGTCAGTCTAGCGGGACTCCACGAGCAGTACTTC. This sequence encodes CASSLEVSLAGLHEQYF.

This clone was detected only once. The J gene is TRBJ1-2, the V gene TRBV9; D uncertain. The CDR3 is 13 amino acids. Germline CDR1 reads SGDLS; CDR2 reads YYNGEE. The V gene lost 2 bases and the J gene lost 2 bases, with 7 bases spanning the gap. CDR3 sequence: CASSVSGNYGYTF. In DNA, the CDR3 is TGTGCCAGCAGCGTCTCAGGCAACTATGGCTACACCTTC.

This chain joins TRBV28 and TRBJ2-7; TRBD1 matches at 11 bases. The ends lost 2 bases at V and 6 bases at J; junction bases unmatched: 3. Germline V lookup: CDR1 MDHEN, CDR2 SYDVKM. This CDR3 has 14 residues. CDR3 sequence reads: CASSLGTGGGEQYF. Here the CDR3 DNA reads TGTGCCAGCAGTTTAGGGACAGGGGGGGGCGAGCAGTACTTC. Full variable domain (remainder filled in from reference TRBV28 and TRBJ2-7): DVKVTQSSRYLVKRTGEKVFLECVQDMDHENMFWYRQDPGLGLRLIYFSYDVKMKEKGDIPEGYSVSREKKERFSLILESASTNQTSMYLCASSLGTGGGEQYFGPGTRLTVT.

The V gene is TRBV28, the J gene TRBJ1-5; D unresolved. CDR1 is MDHEN and CDR2 is SYDVKM in the germline V gene. With 6 bases removed from V and 7 bases from J, the gap between germline ends came to 10 bases. This CDR3 region has 12 residues. The CDR3: CASRIWAQPQHF. CDR3 DNA: TGTGCCAGCAGAATATGGGCCCAGCCCCAGCATTTT. The variable domain in full, completed from reference TRBV28 and TRBJ1-5, reads DVKVTQSSRYLVKRTGEKVFLECVQDMDHENMFWYRQDPGLGLRLIYFSYDVKMKEKGDIPEGYSVSREKKERFSLILESASTNQTSMYLCASRIWAQPQHFGDGTRLSIL.

The gene calls are TRBV10-2 and TRBJ2-3, with 8 bases identical to TRBD1. The trim removed 8 bases at V and 3 bases at J, leaving 4 bases unmatched. Germline CDR1 and CDR2: WSHSY and SAAADI. The length of the CDR3 is 13 residues. The CDR3 sequence: CASWDRMTDTQYF. The CDR3 bases are TGCGCCAGCTGGGACAGGATGACAGATACGCAGTATTTT.